Sequencing of this TCR beta chain was carried out in a study of cytomegalovirus exposure and HLA in healthy donors. The assay was immunoSEQ multiplex PCR, and TCRdb's table has in-frame clones only and misses some. The data hold approximately 59,000 clones, with 92% observed a single time. Donors came from a validation cohort of over a hundred subjects, distinct from the first 666-subject cohort. Germline loops: CDR1 SEHNR, CDR2 FQNEAQ (reference sequence). CDR3 size: 16 residues. Trimming removed 2 bases at V and 4 bases at J, with 16 bases between. This clone occurred once. Its specificity is unknown. Findings and limits, study-wide: In vitro, a few CMV-associated chains proved specific for CMV antigens. The dataset shows that most TCR sequences were rare, while some public TCRs occurred in many donors. Researchers catalogued 150 or so TCR beta chains as cytomegalovirus-associated.

The chain combines TRBV7-9 with TRBJ2-3; D gene uncertain. This TCR came from a man between 18 and 35 years old in good health and CMV-seropositive. The sequenced sample was PBMCs. CDR3 protein: CASSLIMRRHSDTQYF. CDR3 nucleotides: TGTGCCAGCAGCTTAATTATGCGCAGACATTCAGATACGCAGTATTTT.